This TCR beta chain stems from a study of shared clonotypes between healthy human individuals. Across the study: Researchers drew samples from two women and three men aged 18 to 49. Each donor's CD4 naive and CD4 memory cells filled three plates apiece, CD8 naive two, and CD8 memory one.

Profiled with immunoSEQ multiplex PCR; TCRdb holds only in-frame clones, not every one. The sample holds 2 million to 2.5 million clones, about 90% seen once. Splitting the CD4+ cells yielded a CD45RA+ naive subset and a CD45RA-negative memory subset. V gave up 6 bases and J gave up 4 bases, with 15 bases separating them. The germline V gene encodes CDR1 KGHSH and CDR2 LQKENI. The CDR3 spans 14 residues. The sequence derives from a man aged 18 to 30 in good health. Some clones in this sample may be carry-over from other donors' samples. Sequencing was done on a sample of naive CD4+ T cells from PBMCs. Noted subset: CD45RA+ positively selected. The V and J genes are TRBV18 and TRBJ2-5; D possibly matches TRBD1 or TRBD2 (5 bases each). The DNA for the CDR3 is TGTGCCAGCTCCCCCGGTGGGGGAGCAGAGACCCAGTACTTC. Amino acid sequence: CASSPGGGAETQYF.